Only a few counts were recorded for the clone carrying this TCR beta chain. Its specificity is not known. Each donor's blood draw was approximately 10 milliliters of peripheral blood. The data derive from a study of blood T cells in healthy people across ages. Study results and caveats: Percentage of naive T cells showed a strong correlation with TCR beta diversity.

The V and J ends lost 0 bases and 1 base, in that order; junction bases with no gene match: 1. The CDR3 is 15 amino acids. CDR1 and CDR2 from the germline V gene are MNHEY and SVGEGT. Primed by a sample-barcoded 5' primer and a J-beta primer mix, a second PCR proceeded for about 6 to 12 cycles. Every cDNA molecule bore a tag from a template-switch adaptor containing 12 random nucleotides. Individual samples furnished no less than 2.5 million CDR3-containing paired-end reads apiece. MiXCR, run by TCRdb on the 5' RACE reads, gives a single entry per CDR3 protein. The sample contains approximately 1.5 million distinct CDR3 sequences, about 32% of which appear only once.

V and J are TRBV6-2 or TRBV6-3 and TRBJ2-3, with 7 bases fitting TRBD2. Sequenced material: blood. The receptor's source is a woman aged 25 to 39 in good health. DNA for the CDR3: TGTGCCAGCAGTTACTCGCTAGCGGGCACAGATACGCAGTATTTT. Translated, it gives CASSYSLAGTDTQYF.